These T cell receptor beta chains were read from a single sample in a study of cytomegalovirus exposure and HLA in healthy donors. The data were produced by immunoSEQ multiplex PCR, yet TCRdb's version contains in-frame clones alone and is incomplete. The table shows about 160,000 clones, with 70% to 85% occurring only once. Material for sequencing was PBMCs. These receptors were taken from a man aged 25-45 years in good health and CMV-seropositive. CDR3s include the opening cysteine and the closing phenylalanine or tryptophan. Each record gives: D gene, V gene, clone size, J gene, CDR3 protein, CDR3 DNA. D genes are given only for firm matches. Only some rows state a clone size, as once, few, many or a class for expanded clones.

d_gene: NA; v_gene: TRBV4-1; abundance: NA; j_gene: TRBJ1-4; CDR3aa: CASSQIGDEKLFF; CDR3nt: TGCGCCAGCAGCCAAATAGGGGATGAAAAACTGTTTTTT
d_gene: TRBD1; v_gene: TRBV30; abundance: few; j_gene: TRBJ2-7; CDR3aa: CAWRPPDRGVLYF; CDR3nt: TGTGCCTGGAGGCCCCCCGACAGGGGGGTACTGTACTTC
d_gene: NA; v_gene: TRBV6-6; abundance: NA; j_gene: TRBJ2-5; CDR3aa: CASSPLVDPETQYF; CDR3nt: TGTGCCAGCAGTCCACTCGTCGATCCGGAGACCCAGTACTTC
d_gene: NA; v_gene: TRBV27; abundance: NA; j_gene: TRBJ2-7; CDR3aa: CASSSYGGYEQYF; CDR3nt: TGTGCCAGCAGTTCCTACGGCGGGTACGAGCAGTACTTC
d_gene: NA; v_gene: TRBV27; abundance: NA; j_gene: TRBJ1-3; CDR3aa: CASSPTGTGNTIYF; CDR3nt: TGTGCCAGCAGCCCGACAGGAACAGGAAACACCATATATTTT
d_gene: TRBD2; v_gene: TRBV6-1; abundance: NA; j_gene: TRBJ2-7; CDR3aa: CASSAPSLRGAYEQYF; CDR3nt: TGTGCCAGCAGTGCCCCTTCTCTGCGGGGGGCCTACGAGCAGTACTTC
d_gene: TRBD2; v_gene: TRBV19; abundance: NA; j_gene: TRBJ2-7; CDR3aa: CASSGVGTNYEQYF; CDR3nt: TGTGCCAGTAGTGGTGTCGGGACTAACTACGAGCAGTACTTC
d_gene: TRBD2; v_gene: TRBV19; abundance: NA; j_gene: TRBJ2-7; CDR3aa: CASSPGGFEQYF; CDR3nt: TGTGCCAGTAGTCCCGGGGGGTTCGAGCAGTACTTC
d_gene: TRBD2; v_gene: TRBV7-8; abundance: NA; j_gene: TRBJ2-3; CDR3aa: CASSLGASGGLDTQYF; CDR3nt: TGTGCCAGCAGCTTGGGGGCTAGCGGGGGGTTAGATACGCAGTATTTT
d_gene: NA; v_gene: TRBV5-1; abundance: NA; j_gene: TRBJ2-2; CDR3aa: CASSLAGNTGELFF; CDR3nt: TGCGCCAGCAGCTTGGCAGGGAACACCGGGGAGCTGTTTTTT
d_gene: NA; v_gene: TRBV4-3; abundance: NA; j_gene: TRBJ1-1; CDR3aa: CASSQDTGRVRTEAFF; CDR3nt: TGCGCCAGCAGCCAAGATACTGGCAGGGTAAGGACTGAAGCTTTCTTT
d_gene: TRBD1; v_gene: TRBV30; abundance: few; j_gene: TRBJ1-6; CDR3aa: CAWRPGQGAKNSPLHF; CDR3nt: TGTGCCTGGAGGCCGGGACAGGGGGCTAAAAATTCACCCCTCCACTTT
d_gene: NA; v_gene: TRBV7-2; abundance: once; j_gene: TRBJ1-1; CDR3aa: CASSLVGQGGTEAFF; CDR3nt: TGTGCCAGCAGCTTAGTGGGGCAGGGAGGAACTGAAGCTTTCTTT
d_gene: TRBD1; v_gene: TRBV7-2; abundance: few; j_gene: TRBJ1-2; CDR3aa: CASSKRTGYGYTF; CDR3nt: TGTGCCAGCAGCAAACGGACAGGCTATGGCTACACCTTC
d_gene: NA; v_gene: TRBV11-3; abundance: NA; j_gene: TRBJ1-1; CDR3aa: CASSGSRGGDTEAFF; CDR3nt: TGTGCCAGCAGCGGATCGCGGGGGGGAGACACTGAAGCTTTCTTT
d_gene: NA; v_gene: TRBV6-1; abundance: NA; j_gene: TRBJ2-2; CDR3aa: CASRAPFTGELFF; CDR3nt: TGTGCCAGCAGAGCCCCATTCACCGGGGAGCTGTTTTTT
d_gene: NA; v_gene: TRBV27; abundance: NA; j_gene: TRBJ1-6; CDR3aa: CASRGGAHYNSPLHF; CDR3nt: TGTGCCAGCAGGGGGGGTGCGCATTATAATTCACCCCTCCACTTT
d_gene: TRBD1; v_gene: TRBV19; abundance: NA; j_gene: TRBJ2-2; CDR3aa: CASGAGGFAGELFF; CDR3nt: TGTGCCAGCGGGGCAGGGGGCTTTGCCGGGGAGCTGTTTTTT
d_gene: TRBD2; v_gene: TRBV4-1; abundance: NA; j_gene: TRBJ2-3; CDR3aa: CASRPIAGGTDTQYF; CDR3nt: TGCGCCAGCAGACCAATAGCGGGGGGCACAGATACGCAGTATTTT
d_gene: NA; v_gene: TRBV19; abundance: once; j_gene: TRBJ1-1; CDR3aa: CASSIRWRTEAFF; CDR3nt: TGTGCCAGTAGTATTCGGTGGAGGACTGAAGCTTTCTTT
d_gene: TRBD1; v_gene: TRBV18; abundance: NA; j_gene: TRBJ2-7; CDR3aa: CASSPQGGYPYEQYF; CDR3nt: TGTGCCAGCTCACCACAAGGGGGCTATCCCTACGAGCAGTACTTC
d_gene: NA; v_gene: TRBV10-2; abundance: NA; j_gene: TRBJ1-4; CDR3aa: CASRPGGTGEKLFF; CDR3nt: TGCGCCAGCAGACCGGGGGGGACGGGTGAAAAACTGTTTTTT
d_gene: TRBD1; v_gene: TRBV5-1; abundance: NA; j_gene: TRBJ2-5; CDR3aa: CASSMTGDVETQYF; CDR3nt: TGCGCCAGCAGTATGACAGGGGATGTGGAGACCCAGTACTTC
d_gene: TRBD1; v_gene: TRBV9; abundance: NA; j_gene: TRBJ2-7; CDR3aa: CASSVEDRDYEQYF; CDR3nt: TGTGCCAGCAGCGTAGAGGACAGGGACTACGAGCAGTACTTC
d_gene: NA; v_gene: TRBV9; abundance: few; j_gene: TRBJ2-1; CDR3aa: CASSAAVGLRFF; CDR3nt: TGTGCCAGCAGCGCCGCGGTAGGTCTTCGGTTCTTC
d_gene: TRBD2; v_gene: TRBV25-1; abundance: NA; j_gene: TRBJ2-1; CDR3aa: CASNLGREGSYNEQFF; CDR3nt: TGTGCCAGCAACCTGGGAAGGGAGGGCTCCTACAATGAGCAGTTCTTC
d_gene: NA; v_gene: TRBV20-1; abundance: once; j_gene: TRBJ2-1; CDR3aa: CSALYNEQFF; CDR3nt: TGCAGTGCTCTATACAATGAGCAGTTCTTC
d_gene: TRBD2; v_gene: TRBV4-1; abundance: NA; j_gene: TRBJ2-1; CDR3aa: CASSQLAGPGYEQFF; CDR3nt: TGCGCCAGCAGCCAACTAGCGGGGCCCGGGTATGAGCAGTTCTTC
d_gene: TRBD2; v_gene: TRBV11-2; abundance: NA; j_gene: TRBJ2-7; CDR3aa: CASSTLAGGYEQYF; CDR3nt: TGTGCCAGCAGCACACTAGCGGGGGGCTACGAGCAGTACTTC